This TCR beta chain was captured in a study of CD8 T cells in ankylosing spondylitis. Study results and limitations: The study identified a TCR beta motif of under 10 highly homologous variants that appeared characteristic of ankylosing spondylitis blood. Reportedly, disease-linked clones are significantly enriched in ankylosing spondylitis patients' matched synovial fluid.

This clonotype was counted between two and nine times. Its antigen is currently unknown. A single record per CDR3 protein comes from TCRdb applying MiXCR to the 5' RACE reads. The data hold 800,000 to 900,000 distinct CDR3 sequences, with approximately 12% observed a single time. V was shortened by 2 bases and J by 1 base, with 2 bases between the two germline ends. CDR1 and CDR2 (germline): ENHRY, SYGVKD. This CDR3 has 12 amino acids. Sequencing used blood, either unsorted or a sorted T cell fraction (not recorded which). J is TRBJ1-1 and V is TRBV10-3, with D unresolved. The sequence came from a male donor with ankylosing spondylitis. Written as DNA, the CDR3 is TGTGCCATCAGTGAGGAGAACACTGAAGCTTTCTTT. It specifies CAISEENTEAFF.